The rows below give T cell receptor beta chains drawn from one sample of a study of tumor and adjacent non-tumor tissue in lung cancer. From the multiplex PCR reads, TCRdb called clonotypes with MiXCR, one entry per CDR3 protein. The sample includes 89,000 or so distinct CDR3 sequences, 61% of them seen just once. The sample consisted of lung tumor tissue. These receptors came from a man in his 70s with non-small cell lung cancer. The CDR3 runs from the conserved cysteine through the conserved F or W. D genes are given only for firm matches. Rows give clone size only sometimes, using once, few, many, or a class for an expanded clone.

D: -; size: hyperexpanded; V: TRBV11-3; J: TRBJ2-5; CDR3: CASSPGLGETQYF; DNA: TGTGCCAGCAGCCCAGGCTTGGGAGAGACCCAGTACTTC
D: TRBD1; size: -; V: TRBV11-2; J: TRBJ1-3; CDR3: CANSPLRQGAGNTIYF; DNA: TGTGCCAACAGCCCTCTCCGCCAGGGGGCAGGAAACACCATATATTTC
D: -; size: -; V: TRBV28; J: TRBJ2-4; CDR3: CASSPGRTVSKSIQYF; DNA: TGTGCCAGCAGTCCGGGGAGGACGGTATCCAAAAGCATTCAGTACTTC
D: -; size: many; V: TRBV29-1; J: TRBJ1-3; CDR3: CSVVAVPSGNTIYF; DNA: TGCAGCGTTGTGGCGGTTCCCTCTGGAAACACCATATATTTT
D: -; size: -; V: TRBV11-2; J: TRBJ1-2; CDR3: CASTAGGYGHTF; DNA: TGCGCCAGCACCGCGGGGGGATATGGCCACACCTTC
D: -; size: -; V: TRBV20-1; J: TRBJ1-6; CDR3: CSARGPLGSNNSHLHF; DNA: TGCAGTGCTAGAGGACCCCTAGGCAGTAATAATTCACACCTACACTTT
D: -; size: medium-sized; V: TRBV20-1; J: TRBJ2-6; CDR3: CSGKSGANVLTF; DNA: TGCAGTGGGAAGTCTGGGGCCAACGTCCTGACTTTC
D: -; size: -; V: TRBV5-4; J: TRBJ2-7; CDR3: CAGSPGRGRDEQYF; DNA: TGCGCCGGCAGCCCGGGGCGGGGTCGGGACGAGCAGTACTTC
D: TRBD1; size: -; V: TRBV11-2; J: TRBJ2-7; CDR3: CANSLEGQGAYERYF; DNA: TGTGCCAACAGCCTAGAGGGACAGGGGGCCTACGAGCGGTACTTC
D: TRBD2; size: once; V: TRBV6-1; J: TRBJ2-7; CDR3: CAHSPWRGLDYEQYF; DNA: TGTGCCCACAGTCCCTGGCGAGGACTAGACTACGAGCAGTACTTC
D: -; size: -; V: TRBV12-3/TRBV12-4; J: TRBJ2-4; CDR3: CASRGPFTGPNNIQYF; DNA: TGTGCCAGCAGAGGTCCATTCACGGGGCCCAACAACATTCAGTACTTC
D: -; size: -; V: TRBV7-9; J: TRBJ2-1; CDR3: CASSFQRRLGNEQFF; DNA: TGTGCCAGCAGCTTCCAGCGAAGGCTCGGCAATGAGCAGTTCTTC
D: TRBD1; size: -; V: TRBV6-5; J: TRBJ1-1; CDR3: CASSYSSRGLCVGNTEAFF; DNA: TGTGCCAGCAGTTACTCGAGTAGGGGGCTTTGCGTAGGGAACACTGAAGCTTTCTTT
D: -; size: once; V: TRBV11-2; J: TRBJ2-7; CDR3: CASCLNRSYEQYF; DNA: TGTGCCAGCTGCTTAAACAGAAGCTACGAGCAGTACTTC
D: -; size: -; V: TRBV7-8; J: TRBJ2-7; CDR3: CASSLTGTSISKQYF; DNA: TGTGCCAGCAGCTTAACCGGGACAAGTATAAGCAAGCAGTACTTC
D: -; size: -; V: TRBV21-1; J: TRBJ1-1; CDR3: CASSTHPWTGLNTEAFF; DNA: TGTGCCAGCAGCACTCACCCCTGGACAGGTTTGAACACTGAAGCTTTCTTT
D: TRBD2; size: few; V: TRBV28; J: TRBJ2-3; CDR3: CASRPGGGGSDTQYF; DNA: TGTGCCAGCAGGCCGGGCGGGGGAGGCTCAGATACGCAGTATTTT
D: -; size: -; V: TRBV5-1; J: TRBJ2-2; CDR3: CASSLDTGATGELFF; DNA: TGCGCCAGCAGCTTGGATACGGGGGCCACCGGGGAGCTGTTTTTT
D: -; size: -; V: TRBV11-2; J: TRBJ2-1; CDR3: CASSPELDQYNEQFF; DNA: TGTGCCAGCAGCCCGGAACTAGACCAGTACAATGAGCAGTTCTTT
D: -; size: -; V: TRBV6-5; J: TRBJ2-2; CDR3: CTSSYTGFGELFF; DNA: TGCACCAGCAGTTACACCGGATTCGGGGAGCTGTTTTTT
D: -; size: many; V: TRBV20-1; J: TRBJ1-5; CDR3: CSATPHGNSNQPQHF; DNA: TGCAGTGCTACTCCCCACGGAAATAGCAATCAGCCCCAGCATTTT
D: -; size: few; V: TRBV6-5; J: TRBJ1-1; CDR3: CARRDRGVNTEAFF; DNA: TGTGCCAGGAGAGACCGGGGGGTGAACACTGAAGCCTTCTTT
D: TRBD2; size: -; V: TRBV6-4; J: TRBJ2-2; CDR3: CTSSPGGENTGELFF; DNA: TGTACCAGCAGTCCCGGGGGGGAGAACACCGGGGAGCTCTTTTTT
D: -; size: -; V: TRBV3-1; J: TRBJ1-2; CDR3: CASSPTANYGYTF; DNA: TGTGCCAGCAGCCCGACGGCTAACTATGGCTACACCTTC
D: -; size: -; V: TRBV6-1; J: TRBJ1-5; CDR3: CTSILGATLDQPQHF; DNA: TGTACCAGCATACTTGGGGCCACCTTAGATCAGCCCCAGCATTTT
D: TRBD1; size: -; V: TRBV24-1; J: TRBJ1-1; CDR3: CATSDHGTAKPTFF; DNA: TGTGCCACCAGTGATCATGGGACAGCCAAGCCTACTTTCTTT
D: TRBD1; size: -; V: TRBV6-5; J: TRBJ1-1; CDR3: CFSQGGRLEAFF; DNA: TGTTTCAGCCAGGGGGGACGGCTTGAAGCTTTCTTT
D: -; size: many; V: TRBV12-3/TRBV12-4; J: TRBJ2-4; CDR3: CASSLGKKNIQYF; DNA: TGTGCCAGCAGTTTAGGGAAAAAAAACATTCAGTACTTC
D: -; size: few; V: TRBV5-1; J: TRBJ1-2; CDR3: CASTEAGADYGYTF; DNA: TGCGCCAGCACTGAAGCGGGGGCGGACTATGGCTACACCTTC
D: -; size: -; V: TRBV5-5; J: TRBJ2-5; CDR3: CASSGSAGARYF; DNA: TGTGCCAGTAGCGGTTCCGCGGGGGCCAGGTACTTC
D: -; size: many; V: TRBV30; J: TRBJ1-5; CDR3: CAWSTGPSSQPQHF; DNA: TGTGCCTGGAGTACTGGGCCAAGCAGTCAGCCCCAGCATTTT
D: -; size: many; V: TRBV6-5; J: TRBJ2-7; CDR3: CASSSPTQRMGTPYEQYF; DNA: TGTGCCAGCAGTTCCCCTACCCAACGCATGGGAACCCCCTACGAGCAGTACTTC
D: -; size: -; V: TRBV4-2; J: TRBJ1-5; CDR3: CASSQGRMQRMSNQPQHF; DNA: TGTGCTAGCAGCCAAGGGAGGATGCAGAGGATGAGTAATCAGCCCCAGCATTTT
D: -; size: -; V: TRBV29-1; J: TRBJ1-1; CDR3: CSVGRNRLSEAFF; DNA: TGCAGCGTTGGTCGAAACAGGCTTTCTGAAGCCTTCTTT
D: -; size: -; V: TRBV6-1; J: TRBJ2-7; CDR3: CASSPRQDGYEQCF; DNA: TGTGCCAGCAGCCCGAGACAAGACGGGTACGAGCAGTGCTTC
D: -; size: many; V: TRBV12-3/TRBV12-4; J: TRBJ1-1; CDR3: CASSFEGAGTEAFF; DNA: TGTGCCAGCAGTTTCGAGGGCGCGGGCACTGAAGCTTTCTTT
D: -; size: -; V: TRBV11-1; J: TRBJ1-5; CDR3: CASSTHRRGNQPQHF; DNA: TGTGCCAGCAGCACCCACAGAAGAGGCAATCAGCCCCAGCATTTT